The 26 T cell receptor beta chains in this list originate from one sample, sequenced in a study of blood T cell repertoires in COVID-19. Repertoires were generated with immunoSEQ multiplex PCR, while TCRdb's copy carries only in-frame clones and drops some. The data show around 38,000 clones, 70% to 90% seen once. The sequenced sample was peripheral blood. All receptors derive from a man aged 55 to 70 with COVID-19, enrolled during active disease.

The J gene is TRBJ1-2, the V gene TRBV9; D possibly corresponds to TRBD1 (5 bases). This CDR3 spans 14 amino acids. In germline, CDR1 is SGDLS, CDR2 YYNGEE. Deletions cut 4 bases from V and 3 bases from J, with 13 bases between. As DNA, the CDR3 is TGTGCCAGCAGCCCTATCGCCAGGGACTATGGCTACACCTTC. Encoded protein: CASSPIARDYGYTF.

This chain uses TRBV9 with TRBJ2-3; the D gene is possibly TRBD1 (5 bases). The length of the CDR3 is 15 residues. The V gene lost 3 bases and the J gene lost 3 bases, with 14 bases spanning the gap. CDR1 and CDR2 (germline): SGDLS, YYNGEE. The CDR3 loop reads CASSGPRDGTDTQYF. In DNA form, the CDR3 reads TGTGCCAGCAGCGGACCCAGGGATGGGACAGATACGCAGTATTTT.

CDR3 bases: TGTGCCAGCACCCCTAGCGGGATTCCCTCCTACGAGCAGTACTTC. Translated, it gives CASTPSGIPSYEQYF. The chain has TRBV28 and TRBJ2-7; 9 bases line up with TRBD2. CDR3 length equals 15 residues. V shed 7 bases, J shed 0 bases, and the junction held 7 bases outside the gene matches. From germline, CDR1 is MDHEN and CDR2 SYDVKM.

The chain is built from TRBV10-2 and TRBJ2-1; a possible D gene is TRBD2 (5 bases). The V and J ends lost 6 bases and 6 bases respectively, with 9 bases between them. The CDR3 contains 12 residues. Per germline, CDR1 WSHSY and CDR2 SAAADI. CDR3 residues: CASRSGFNEQFF. The CDR3 coding sequence is TGCGCCAGCAGGTCGGGGTTCAATGAGCAGTTCTTC.

Only one count was recorded for this clone. The V gene is TRBV7-2, the J gene TRBJ1-4; D perhaps matches TRBD1 (5 bases). This CDR3 has 17 amino acids. The germline V gene encodes CDR1 SGHTA and CDR2 FQGNSA. Trimming left V 3 bases short and J 2 bases short, with 16 bases between. The CDR3 nucleotides are TGTGCCAGCAGCTTGTATCCGTCCGGGACTACTAATGAAAAACTGTTTTTT. The encoded protein is CASSLYPSGTTNEKLFF.

The chain links TRBV19 to TRBJ2-7, with 9 bases lining up with TRBD1. The CDR3 totals 15 residues. After removal of 7 bases from V and 3 bases from J, the junction contained 10 bases not matched to a gene. Germline V lookup: CDR1 LNHDA, CDR2 SQIVND (reference sequence). CDR3 protein: CASKRAGQGDYEQYF. As DNA, the CDR3 is TGTGCCAGTAAGCGAGCGGGACAGGGCGACTACGAGCAGTACTTC.

The V call is TRBV7-8, the J call TRBJ2-5; D perhaps matches TRBD1 (6 bases). V shed 5 bases and J shed 5 bases, with 12 bases lying between them. Per germline, CDR1 SGHVS and CDR2 FQNEAQ. The CDR3 sequence is 13 residues long. Here the CDR3 reads CASSPGTKETQYF. Here the CDR3 DNA reads TGTGCCAGCAGCCCCGGGACAAAGGAGACCCAGTACTTC.

The V gene is TRBV30, the J gene TRBJ1-2; D remains ambiguous. The CDR3 totals 12 residues. Germline CDR1 reads GTSNPN; CDR2 reads SVGIG (reference sequence). V lost 3 bases and J lost 3, with 8 bases in between. In DNA, the CDR3 is TGTGCCTGGAGCGCGGCGGACTATGGCTACACCTTC. Its translation: CAWSAADYGYTF.

This clone was recorded a few times. The chain combines TRBV29-1 with TRBJ1-2; D perhaps matches TRBD1 (6 bases). Trimming removed 3 bases at V and 4 bases at J, with 15 bases between. The CDR3 has 14 residues. Germline values: CDR1 SQVTM, CDR2 ANQGSEA. The CDR3 loop reads CSVDLTGGIYGYTF. Written as DNA, the CDR3 is TGCAGCGTTGACCTGACAGGTGGAATCTATGGCTACACCTTC.

This chain links TRBV3-1 (or the pseudogene TRBV3-2) with TRBJ1-2; D is perhaps TRBD1 (6 bases). Looked up from germline, CDR1 is LGHDT and CDR2 is YNNKEL (reference sequence). The CDR3 is made up of 16 amino acids. With 1 base removed from V and 2 bases from J, the gap between germline ends came to 14 bases. Here the CDR3 reads CASSQGGRGWNYGYTF. The CDR3 DNA is TGTGCCAGCAGCCAAGGGGGCAGGGGATGGAACTATGGCTACACCTTC.

The chain is built from TRBV7-9 and TRBJ2-3; the match to TRBD1 covers 9 bases. With 7 bases clipped from V and 0 bases from J, the junction kept 2 bases outside the gene matches. The CDR3 is 14 amino acids. Per germline, CDR1 SEHNR and CDR2 FQNEAQ (reference sequence). CDR3 region: CASTGQGSTDTQYF. The CDR3 DNA is TGTGCCAGCACGGGACAGGGCAGCACAGATACGCAGTATTTT. Combining the CDR3 with reference TRBV7-9 and TRBJ2-3 gives the whole variable domain DTGVSQNPRHKITKRGQNVTFRCDPISEHNRLYWYRQTLGQGPEFLTYFQNEAQLEKSRLLSDRFSAERPKGSFSTLEIQRTEQGDSAMYLCASTGQGSTDTQYFGPGTRLTVL.

V is TRBV24-1 and J is TRBJ2-2; TRBD1 is a possible D gene (5 bases). V shed 0 bases and J shed 1 base, with 8 bases lying between them. The CDR3 consists of 16 residues. Per the germline V gene, CDR1 is KGHDR and CDR2 is SFDVKD. CDR3 bases: TGTGCCACCAGTGATTTGCAGGGAATGAACACCGGGGAGCTGTTTTTT. Translated: CATSDLQGMNTGELFF.

The rearrangement joins TRBV7-3 to TRBJ1-3; 8 bases fit TRBD1. The CDR3 length is 16 residues. Germline loops: CDR1 SGHTA, CDR2 FQGTGA. The J segment lost 0 bases and the V segment lost 6 bases, leaving 7 bases of the junction unmatched. CDR3 sequence (DNA): TGTGCCAGCAGTTCGGACAGGGCTCACTCTGGAAACACCATATATTTT. Protein sequence: CASSSDRAHSGNTIYF.

V gene TRBV19 combines with J gene TRBJ1-5; unclear D gene. Deletions cut 5 bases from V and 3 bases from J, with 11 bases between. CDR1 and CDR2 from the germline V gene are LNHDA and SQIVND (reference sequence). The CDR3 is 14 residues long. The chain's CDR3 is CASSPWPDNQPQHF. The CDR3 nucleotides read TGTGCCAGTAGTCCGTGGCCAGACAATCAGCCCCAGCATTTT.

The J gene is TRBJ1-4, the V gene TRBV2, with D uncertain. V shed 4 bases and J shed 7 bases, with 7 bases lying between them. The germline V gene encodes CDR1 SNHLY and CDR2 FYNNEI. CDR3 length: 12 residues. This chain's CDR3 is CASSVAGEKLFF. For the CDR3, the DNA is TGTGCCAGCAGTGTCGCGGGTGAAAAACTGTTTTTT. The full variable domain, in which reference TRBV2 and TRBJ1-4 provide the parts outside the CDR3, is EPEVTQTPSHQVTQMGQEVILRCVPISNHLYFYWYRQILGQKVEFLVSFYNNEISEKSEIFDDQFSVERPDGSNFTLKIRSTKLEDSAMYFCASSVAGEKLFFGSGTQLSVL.

The chain couples TRBV19 to TRBJ1-5; 7 bases align to TRBD1. Germline CDR1 is LNHDA and CDR2 is SQIVND (reference sequence). The V segment lost 4 bases and the J segment 4 bases; nucleotides outside the gene matches: 7. The CDR3 extends over 15 amino acids. The CDR3 sequence is CASSNEGQVNQPQHF. CDR3 coding DNA: TGTGCCAGTAGTAACGAAGGACAGGTAAATCAGCCCCAGCATTTT.

The chain combines TRBV4-3 with TRBJ2-3; D gene unclear. CDR1 and CDR2 from the germline V gene are LGHNA and YSLEER. The CDR3 loop spans 13 amino acids. V dropped 0 bases and J dropped 6 bases, with 7 bases sitting between them. This CDR3 is CASSQDFQDTQYF. The CDR3 DNA reads as TGCGCCAGCAGCCAAGATTTCCAGGATACGCAGTATTTT.

V usage is TRBV5-5 and J usage is TRBJ1-2; no clear D. The germline V and J ends were trimmed by 4 bases and 3 bases, with 10 bases remaining between them. This CDR3 spans 13 amino acids. Germline V gives CDR1 SGHKS, CDR2 YYEKEE (reference sequence). In DNA, the CDR3 is TGTGCCAGCAGCGTGCGGGAGTACTATGGCTACACCTTC. Translation: CASSVREYYGYTF.

V is TRBV12-3 or TRBV12-4 and J is TRBJ1-1; maybe TRBD1 (5 bases). Trimming stripped 6 bases from V and 7 bases from J, with 15 bases between. CDR3 length equals 13 residues. The CDR3 sequence: CASSQGGRYEAFF. The CDR3 DNA sequence: TGTGCCAGCAGCCAGGGAGGTCGATATGAAGCTTTCTTT.

CDR3 DNA sequence: TGCGCCAGCAGTGAGCGGGGGAGGGCCGGATTAAAAGAGACCCAGTACTTC. Its protein is CASSERGRAGLKETQYF. J is TRBJ2-5 and V is TRBV10-2, with 7 bases lining up with TRBD2. V shed 2 bases and J 3 bases; nucleotides not matched to a gene: 12. CDR3 length equals 17 residues. Germline values: CDR1 WSHSY, CDR2 SAAADI.

J is TRBJ2-1 and V is TRBV4-2; TRBD2 matches at 14 bases. CDR1 is LGHNA, CDR2 YNFKEQ, per germline. V dropped 3 bases and J dropped 9; count of bases not matched to a gene: 4. The CDR3 sequence is 15 residues long. The CDR3 bases are TGTGCCAGCAGCCAGACTAGCGGGAGGGGCAGTGAGCAGTTCTTC. Translated, it gives CASSQTSGRGSEQFF.

The chain links TRBV28 to TRBJ2-7; 8 positions agree with TRBD1. Germline-derived CDR1 and CDR2 are MDHEN and SYDVKM. The V and J ends lost 5 bases and 0 bases, in that order; junction bases with no gene match: 3. The CDR3 has 14 residues. The CDR3 here is CASSRDRGSYEQYF. The CDR3 DNA reads TGTGCCAGCAGTCGTGACAGGGGCTCCTACGAGCAGTACTTC.

V is TRBV5-6 and J is TRBJ2-2; TRBD2 might be the D (5 bases). The CDR3 covers 12 residues. CDR1 SGHDT and CDR2 YYEEEE come from the germline V gene. V gave up 4 bases and J gave up 6 bases, with 7 bases separating them. The CDR3 DNA is TGTGCCAGCAGCGCGGGCTCCGGGGAGCTGTTTTTT. Translating gives CASSAGSGELFF. Supplemented by reference TRBV5-6 and TRBJ2-2, the full variable domain reads DAGVTQSPTHLIKTRGQQVTLRCSPKSGHDTVSWYQQALGQGPQFIFQYYEEEERQRGNFPDRFSGHQFPNYSSELNVNALLLGDSALYLCASSAGSGELFFGEGSRLTVL.

V and J are TRBV19 and TRBJ2-5; perhaps TRBD2 as D (6 bases). V lost 5 bases and J lost 3, with 13 bases in between. The CDR3 spans 14 residues. Germline V gene lookup returns CDR1 LNHDA and CDR2 SQIVND (reference sequence). The CDR3 loop reads CASSETRGKETQYF. The CDR3 coding sequence is TGTGCCAGTAGTGAGACTAGAGGAAAAGAGACCCAGTACTTC.

This clone showed up just a few times. The genes are TRBV5-6 and TRBJ1-5; D perhaps matches TRBD1 (5 bases). Looked up from germline, CDR1 is SGHDT and CDR2 is YYEEEE. With 2 bases removed from V and 6 bases from J, the gap between germline ends came to 15 bases. The CDR3 totals 15 residues. The chain's CDR3 is CASSFDGGRSQPQHF. The CDR3 DNA follows: TGTGCCAGCAGCTTTGACGGGGGAAGGAGTCAGCCCCAGCATTTT.

The chain joins TRBV7-9 to TRBJ2-5, with no clear D. Germline values: CDR1 SEHNR, CDR2 FQNEAQ (reference sequence). The CDR3 is made up of 12 amino acids. Trimming pared 5 bases from V and 3 bases from J, leaving 7 bases between. In nucleotides, the CDR3 is TGTGCCAGCAGCCCCGCGAAAGAGACCCAGTACTTC. This encodes CASSPAKETQYF.